This entry lists 18 T cell receptor beta chains sequenced from one sample in a study of T cell responses to AZD1222 COVID-19 vaccine. Only in-frame clones appear in the TCRdb table, and some are missing; sequencing was by immunoSEQ multiplex PCR. Among 150,000 to 200,000 clones listed, more than 85% were seen once. The material was peripheral blood, obtained 28 days after the second AZD1222 dose. The receptors were sampled from an adult who received the AZD1222 COVID-19 vaccine.

This clone was observed a handful of times. The chain is built from TRBV7-8 and TRBJ1-1; TRBD1 might be the D (6 bases). Germline CDR1 reads SGHVS; CDR2 reads FQNEAQ. V shed 2 bases and J shed 1 base, with 17 bases lying between them. This CDR3 is 17 amino acids long. The CDR3 coding sequence is TGTGCCAGCAGCTTATTGGTGGGACAACGCAGGAACACTGAAGCTTTCTTT. Its protein product is CASSLLVGQRRNTEAFF.

The chain carries TRBV5-1 and TRBJ2-1; 9 positions match TRBD1. This CDR3 spans 14 amino acids. CDR1 and CDR2 (germline): SGHRS, YFSETQ. V trimming: 4 bases; J trimming: 6 bases; junction bases outside the gene matches: 5. CDR3 DNA: TGCGCCAGCAGCAAGGGGACAGGGACCAATGAGCAGTTCTTC. Amino acids: CASSKGTGTNEQFF.

V usage is TRBV19 and J usage is TRBJ1-6, with D uncertain. This CDR3 has 15 amino acids. Trimming removed 5 bases at V and 5 bases at J, with 13 bases between. Germline-derived CDR1 and CDR2 are LNHDA and SQIVND (reference sequence). The CDR3 coding sequence is TGTGCCAGTAGTGTCCGGGGTTTCGATAATTCACCCCTCCACTTT. The encoded protein is CASSVRGFDNSPLHF.

For the CDR3, the DNA is TGTGCCAGCAGTTTGAGGGGGGTGATTGAAGCTTTCTTT. As protein: CASSLRGVIEAFF. This chain joins TRBV28 and TRBJ1-1; perhaps TRBD1 as D (6 bases). Germline loops: CDR1 MDHEN, CDR2 SYDVKM. Trimming stripped 3 bases from V and 7 bases from J, with 12 bases between. The CDR3 sequence is 13 residues long.

V is TRBV28 and J is TRBJ2-2, with D tentatively TRBD2 (6 bases). This CDR3 comprises 15 residues. Trimming left V 6 bases short and J 0 bases short, with 11 bases between. Germline CDR1 MDHEN, CDR2 SYDVKM. This CDR3 reads CASRRRGSNTGELFF. Here the CDR3 DNA reads TGTGCCAGCAGGAGGCGGGGATCGAACACCGGGGAGCTGTTTTTT.

This clone was counted between two and nine times. V usage is TRBV4-1 and J usage is TRBJ1-5, with D unresolved. Germline values: CDR1 MGHRA, CDR2 YSYEKL. The CDR3 is made up of 15 amino acids. The ends were cut back, 1 base at V and 1 base at J, with 8 bases in the middle. CDR3 region: CASSQGGNSNQPQHF. CDR3 coding DNA: TGCGCCAGCAGCCAAGGGGGTAACAGCAATCAGCCCCAGCATTTT.

The chain combines TRBV9 with TRBJ2-1, with TRBD1 matching 8 bases. Germline V CDR1 and CDR2: SGDLS, YYNGEE. The J segment lost 10 bases and the V segment lost 4 bases, leaving 16 bases of the junction unmatched. This CDR3 is 16 amino acids long. Here the CDR3 DNA reads TGTGCCAGCAGCCCCTCCCACGGACAGGGAGGAGAAGAGCAGTTCTTC. Its translation is CASSPSHGQGGEEQFF.

This chain joins TRBV10-3 and TRBJ2-7; 9 bases map to TRBD1. Germline V gene lookup returns CDR1 ENHRY and CDR2 SYGVKD. Trimming took 10 bases from V and 0 from J; bases not matched to a gene: 7. The CDR3 is 14 amino acids. The chain's CDR3 is CATSDRGSSYEQYF. The CDR3 DNA reads TGTGCCACTTCAGACAGGGGGAGCTCCTACGAGCAGTACTTC.

The CDR3 DNA is TGTGCCAGCTCACCAAGTACAGGGAGTAACTATGGCTACACCTTC. It translates to CASSPSTGSNYGYTF. The V gene is TRBV18, the J gene TRBJ1-2; the D gene is possibly TRBD1 (6 bases). The germline gives CDR1 KGHSH, CDR2 LQKENI. CDR3 length: 15 residues. The ends were cut back, 2 bases at V and 1 base at J, with 11 bases in the middle. The full variable domain, in which reference TRBV18 and TRBJ1-2 provide the parts outside the CDR3, is NAGVMQNPRHLVRRRGQEARLRCSPMKGHSHVYWYRQLPEEGLKFMVYLQKENIIDESGMPKERFSAEFPKEGPSILRIQQVVRGDSAAYFCASSPSTGSNYGYTFGSGTRLTVV.

The rearrangement joins TRBV5-4 to TRBJ2-7; 9 positions agree with TRBD1. V shed 3 bases, J shed 6 bases, and the junction held 10 bases outside the gene matches. The CDR3 extends over 15 amino acids. The germline V gene encodes CDR1 SGHNT and CDR2 YYREEE (reference sequence). The CDR3: CASSWGDRGFGEQYF. In nucleotides, the CDR3 is TGTGCCAGCAGCTGGGGCGACAGGGGGTTCGGCGAGCAGTACTTC.

The J gene is TRBJ1-4, the V gene TRBV10-2; maybe TRBD1 (5 bases). CDR3 length: 16 amino acids. The V and J ends lost 7 bases and 0 bases respectively, with 15 bases between them. Per the germline V gene, CDR1 is WSHSY and CDR2 is SAAADI. The CDR3 is CASTKGEPATNEKLFF. The CDR3 DNA reads TGCGCCAGCACTAAAGGGGAACCTGCAACTAATGAAAAACTGTTTTTT.

This chain links TRBV5-1 with TRBJ2-2; TRBD1 matches 9 bases. CDR1 is SGHRS, CDR2 YFSETQ, per germline. With V trimmed by 1 base and J by 0 bases, 7 bases remained unmatched. CDR3 length: 18 residues. The CDR3 protein is CASSLRGQGRPNTGELFF. The CDR3, as DNA: TGCGCCAGCAGCTTGCGAGGACAGGGGCGACCGAACACCGGGGAGCTGTTTTTT.

This clone was recorded once. The chain combines TRBV5-1 with TRBJ2-2; 7 bases line up with TRBD2. V dropped 4 bases and J dropped 4; count of bases not matched to a gene: 13. This CDR3 comprises 17 residues. Germline V CDR1 and CDR2: SGHRS, YFSETQ. The CDR3 is CASSPNVLALGTGELFF. For the CDR3, the DNA is TGCGCCAGCAGCCCTAATGTACTAGCGCTCGGCACCGGGGAGCTGTTTTTT.

The chain links TRBV6-5 to TRBJ1-1, with TRBD1 identical over 12 bases. The J segment lost 8 bases and the V segment lost 6 bases, leaving 1 base of the junction unmatched. Germline V gene sequence: CDR1 MNHEY, CDR2 SVGAGI. The CDR3 is 12 amino acids. The CDR3, as DNA: TGTGCCAGCAGGGGACAGGGGGCCGAAGCTTTCTTT. Its translation: CASRGQGAEAFF.

The chain combines TRBV7-2 with TRBJ2-7, with 9 positions matching TRBD2. Germline V gene lookup returns CDR1 SGHTA and CDR2 FQGNSA. The V and J ends lost 0 bases and 0 bases, in that order; junction bases with no gene match: 3. CDR3 length equals 16 residues. The CDR3 sequence: CASSLALAGPSYEQYF. In DNA, the CDR3 is TGTGCCAGCAGCTTAGCGCTAGCGGGGCCCTCCTACGAGCAGTACTTC.

This chain joins TRBV7-8 and TRBJ1-2; TRBD1 aligns across 9 bases. This CDR3 comprises 14 residues. CDR1 and CDR2 from the germline V gene are SGHVS and FQNEAQ. Trimming cost V 5 bases and J 4 bases; bases outside gene matches: 5. The CDR3 sequence: CASSPRDRVYGYTF. CDR3 DNA sequence: TGTGCCAGCAGCCCGAGGGACAGGGTCTATGGCTACACCTTC.

This chain joins TRBV27 and TRBJ2-7; D unresolved. CDR1 is MNHEY, CDR2 SMNVEV, per germline (reference sequence). Trimming left V 3 bases short and J 2 bases short, with 8 bases between. This CDR3 is 13 amino acids long. The CDR3 nucleotides read TGTGCCAGCAGTTTGAGGATTACCTACGAGCAGTACTTC. Translation gives CASSLRITYEQYF.

V usage is TRBV9 and J usage is TRBJ2-5; tentatively, D is TRBD1 or TRBD2 (5 bases each). Germline V lookup: CDR1 SGDLS, CDR2 YYNGEE. V lost 2 bases, J lost 4 bases, and 9 bases lay in between. CDR3 length: 13 amino acids. The DNA for the CDR3 is TGTGCCAGCAGCGTCGGGACCGCAGAGACCCAGTACTTC. Translating gives CASSVGTAETQYF.